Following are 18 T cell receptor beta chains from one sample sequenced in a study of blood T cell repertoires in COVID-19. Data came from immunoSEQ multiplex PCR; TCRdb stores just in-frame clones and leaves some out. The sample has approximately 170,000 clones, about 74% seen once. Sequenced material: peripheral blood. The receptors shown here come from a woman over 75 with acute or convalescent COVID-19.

The chain's CDR3 is CASSDGGTSYNEQFF. CDR3 sequence (DNA): TGTGCCAGCAGTGATGGGGGGACTTCTTACAATGAGCAGTTCTTC. The chain recombines TRBV6-1 with TRBJ2-1, with a weak D call TRBD2 (6 bases). The CDR3 consists of 15 residues. V shed 3 bases and J shed 4 bases, with 13 bases lying between them. Germline V gene lookup returns CDR1 MNHNS and CDR2 SASEGT.

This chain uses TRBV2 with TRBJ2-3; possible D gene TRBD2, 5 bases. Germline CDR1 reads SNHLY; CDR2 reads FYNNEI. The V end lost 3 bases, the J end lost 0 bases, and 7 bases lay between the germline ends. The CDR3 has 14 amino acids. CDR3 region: CASSEGRSTDTQYF. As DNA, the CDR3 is TGTGCCAGCAGTGAGGGGAGAAGCACAGATACGCAGTATTTT.

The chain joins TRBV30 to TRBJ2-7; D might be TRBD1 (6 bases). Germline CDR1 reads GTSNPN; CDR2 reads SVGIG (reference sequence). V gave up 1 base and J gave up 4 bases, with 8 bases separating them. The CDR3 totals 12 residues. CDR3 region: CAWSEDRYEQYF. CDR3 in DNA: TGTGCCTGGAGTGAGGACAGATACGAGCAGTACTTC.

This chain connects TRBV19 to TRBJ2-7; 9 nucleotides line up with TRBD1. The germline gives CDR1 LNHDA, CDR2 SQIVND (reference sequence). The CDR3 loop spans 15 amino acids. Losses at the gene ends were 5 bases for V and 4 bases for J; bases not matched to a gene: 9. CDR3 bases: TGTGCCAGTAGTTTAACTACAGGGGGCGGGTACGAGCAGTACTTC. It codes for CASSLTTGGGYEQYF.

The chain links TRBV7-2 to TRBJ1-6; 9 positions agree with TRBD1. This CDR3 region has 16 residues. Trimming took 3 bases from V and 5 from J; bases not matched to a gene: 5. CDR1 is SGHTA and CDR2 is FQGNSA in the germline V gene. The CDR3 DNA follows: TGTGCCAGCAGCTTGGGACAGGGTGGGAATAATTCACCCCTCCACTTT. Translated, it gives CASSLGQGGNNSPLHF. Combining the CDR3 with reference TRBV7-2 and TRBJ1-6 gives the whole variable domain GAGVSQSPSNKVTEKGKDVELRCDPISGHTALYWYRQSLGQGLEFLIYFQGNSAPDKSGLPSDRFSAERTGGSVSTLTIQRTQQEDSAVYLCASSLGQGGNNSPLHFGNGTRLTVT.

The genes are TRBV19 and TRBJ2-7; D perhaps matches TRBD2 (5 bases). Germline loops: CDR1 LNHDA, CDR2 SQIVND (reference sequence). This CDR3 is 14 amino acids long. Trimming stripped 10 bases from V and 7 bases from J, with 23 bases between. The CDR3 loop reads CATTQGPGWYEQYF. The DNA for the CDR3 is TGTGCCACTACACAAGGACCGGGGTGGTATGAGCAGTACTTC.

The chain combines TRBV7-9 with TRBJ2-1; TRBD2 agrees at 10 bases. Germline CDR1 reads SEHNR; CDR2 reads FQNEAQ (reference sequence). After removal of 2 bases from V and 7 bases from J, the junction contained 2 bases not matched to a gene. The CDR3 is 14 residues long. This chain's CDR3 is CASSLSGRENEQFF. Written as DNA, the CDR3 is TGTGCCAGCAGCTTAAGCGGGAGGGAAAATGAGCAGTTCTTC.

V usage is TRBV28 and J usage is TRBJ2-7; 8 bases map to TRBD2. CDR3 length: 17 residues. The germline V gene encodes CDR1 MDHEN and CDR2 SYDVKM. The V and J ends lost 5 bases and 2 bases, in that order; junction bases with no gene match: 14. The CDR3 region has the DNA TGTGCCAGCAGTAAAGGAGTAACTAGCGGACTCCCCTACGAGCAGTACTTC. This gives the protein CASSKGVTSGLPYEQYF.

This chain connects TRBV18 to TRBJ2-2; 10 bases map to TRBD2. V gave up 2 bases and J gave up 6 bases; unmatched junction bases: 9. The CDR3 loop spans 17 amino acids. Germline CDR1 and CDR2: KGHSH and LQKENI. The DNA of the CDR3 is TGTGCCAGCTCACCAGAGCTAGCGGGAGAAAGGTCCGGGGAGCTGTTTTTT. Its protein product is CASSPELAGERSGELFF.

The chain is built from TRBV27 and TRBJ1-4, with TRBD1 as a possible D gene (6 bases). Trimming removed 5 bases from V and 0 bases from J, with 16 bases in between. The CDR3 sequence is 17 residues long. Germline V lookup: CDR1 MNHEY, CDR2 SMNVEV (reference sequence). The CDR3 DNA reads TGTGCCAGCAGTACTGGACAGCCCAGACCAACTAATGAAAAACTGTTTTTT. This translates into CASSTGQPRPTNEKLFF.

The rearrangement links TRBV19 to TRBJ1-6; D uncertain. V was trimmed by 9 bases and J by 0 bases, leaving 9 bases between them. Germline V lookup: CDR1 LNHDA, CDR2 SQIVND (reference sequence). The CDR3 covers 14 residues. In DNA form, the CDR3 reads TGTGCCAGCTCGGGGAGCTCCTATAATTCACCCCTCCACTTT. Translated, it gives CASSGSSYNSPLHF.

CDR3 nucleotide sequence: TGTGCCAGCAGTAGACAGGGTGCTTCCTACGAGCAGTACTTC. It encodes CASSRQGASYEQYF. The chain carries TRBV11-1 and TRBJ2-7, with 7 bases aligning to TRBD1. Germline values: CDR1 SGHAT, CDR2 FQDESV (reference sequence). V was clipped by 6 bases and J by 1 base; unmatched bases: 6. The CDR3 is 14 amino acids.

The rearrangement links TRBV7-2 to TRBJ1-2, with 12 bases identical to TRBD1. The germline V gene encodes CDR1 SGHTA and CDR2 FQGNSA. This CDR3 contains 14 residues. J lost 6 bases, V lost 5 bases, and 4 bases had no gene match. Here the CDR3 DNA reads TGTGCCAGCAGCCTGGGACAGGGGGCGCATGGCTACACCTTC. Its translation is CASSLGQGAHGYTF.

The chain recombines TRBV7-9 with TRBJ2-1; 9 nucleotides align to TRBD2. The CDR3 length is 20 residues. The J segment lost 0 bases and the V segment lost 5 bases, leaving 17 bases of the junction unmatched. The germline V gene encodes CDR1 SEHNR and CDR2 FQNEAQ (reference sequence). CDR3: CASSMLSGGAGGLSYNEQFF. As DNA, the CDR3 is TGTGCCAGCAGCATGCTCTCCGGTGGTGCGGGAGGGCTCTCCTACAATGAGCAGTTCTTC.

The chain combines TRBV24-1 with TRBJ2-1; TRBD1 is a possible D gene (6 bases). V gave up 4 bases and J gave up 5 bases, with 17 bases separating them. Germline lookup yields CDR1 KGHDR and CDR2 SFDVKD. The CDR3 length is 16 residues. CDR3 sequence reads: CATSDSQGFPDNEQFF. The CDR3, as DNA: TGTGCCACCAGTGACTCACAGGGCTTTCCAGACAATGAGCAGTTCTTC.

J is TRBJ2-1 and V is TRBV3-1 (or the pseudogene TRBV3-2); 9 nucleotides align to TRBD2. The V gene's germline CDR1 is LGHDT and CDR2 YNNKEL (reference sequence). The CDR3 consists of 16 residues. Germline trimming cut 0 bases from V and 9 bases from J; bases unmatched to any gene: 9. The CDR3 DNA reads TGTGCCAGCAGCCAAGATCTCGCGGGAGGGCTTAGTGAGCAGTTCTTC. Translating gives CASSQDLAGGLSEQFF.

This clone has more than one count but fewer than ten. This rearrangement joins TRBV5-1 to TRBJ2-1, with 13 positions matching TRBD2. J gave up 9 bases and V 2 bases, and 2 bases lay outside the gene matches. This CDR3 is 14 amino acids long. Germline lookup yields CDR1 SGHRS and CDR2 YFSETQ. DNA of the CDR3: TGCGCCAGCAGCTTCACTAGCGGGAGGGTTGAGCAGTTCTTC. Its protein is CASSFTSGRVEQFF.

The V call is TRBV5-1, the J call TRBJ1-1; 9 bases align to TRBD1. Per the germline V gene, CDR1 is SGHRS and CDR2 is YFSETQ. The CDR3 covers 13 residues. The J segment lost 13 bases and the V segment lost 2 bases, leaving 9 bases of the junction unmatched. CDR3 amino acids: CASSFVGDRVFFF. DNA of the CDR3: TGCGCCAGCAGCTTCGTTGGGGACAGGGTTTTTTTCTTT.